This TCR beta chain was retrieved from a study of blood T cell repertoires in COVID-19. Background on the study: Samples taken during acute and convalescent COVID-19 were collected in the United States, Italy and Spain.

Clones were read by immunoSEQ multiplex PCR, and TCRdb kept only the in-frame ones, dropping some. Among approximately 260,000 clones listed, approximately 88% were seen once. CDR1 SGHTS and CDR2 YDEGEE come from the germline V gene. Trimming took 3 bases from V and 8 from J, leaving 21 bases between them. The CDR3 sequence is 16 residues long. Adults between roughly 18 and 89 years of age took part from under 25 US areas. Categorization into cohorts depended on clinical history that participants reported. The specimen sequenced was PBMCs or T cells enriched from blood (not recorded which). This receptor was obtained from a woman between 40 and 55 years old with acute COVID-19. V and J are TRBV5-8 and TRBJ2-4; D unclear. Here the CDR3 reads CASSSPSEVAIYIQYF. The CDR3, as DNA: TGTGCCAGCAGCTCCCCCAGCGAGGTTGCGATTTACATTCAGTACTTC.